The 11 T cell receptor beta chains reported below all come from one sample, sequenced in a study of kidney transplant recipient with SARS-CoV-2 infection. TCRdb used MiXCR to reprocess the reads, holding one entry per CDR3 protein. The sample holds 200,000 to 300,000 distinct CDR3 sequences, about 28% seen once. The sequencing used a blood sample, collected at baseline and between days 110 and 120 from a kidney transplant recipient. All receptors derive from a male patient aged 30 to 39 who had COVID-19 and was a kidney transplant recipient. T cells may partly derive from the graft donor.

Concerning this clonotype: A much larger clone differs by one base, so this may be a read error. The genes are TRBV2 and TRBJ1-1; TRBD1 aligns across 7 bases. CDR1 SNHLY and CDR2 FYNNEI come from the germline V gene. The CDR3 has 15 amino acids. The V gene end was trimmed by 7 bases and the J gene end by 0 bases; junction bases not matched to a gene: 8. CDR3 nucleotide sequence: TGTGCCAGCATCCAGGGGGTTCCAATGAACACTGAAGCTTTCTTT. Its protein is CASIQGVPMNTEAFF.

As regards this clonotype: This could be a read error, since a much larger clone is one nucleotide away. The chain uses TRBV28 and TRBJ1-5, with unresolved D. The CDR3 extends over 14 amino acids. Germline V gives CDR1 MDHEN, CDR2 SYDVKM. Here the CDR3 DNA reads TGTGCCAGCAGTTCATCGGGGATCAATCGGCCCCAGCATTTT. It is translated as CASSSSGINRPQHF.

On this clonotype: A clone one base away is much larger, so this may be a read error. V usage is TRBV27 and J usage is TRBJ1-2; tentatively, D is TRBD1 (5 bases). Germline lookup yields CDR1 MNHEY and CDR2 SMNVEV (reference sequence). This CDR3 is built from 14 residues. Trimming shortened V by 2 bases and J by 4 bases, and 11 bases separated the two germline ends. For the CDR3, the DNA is TGTGCCAGCAGTTTAAGGAGGCAGGGCTATGGCTACACCTTC. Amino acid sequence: CASSLRRQGYGYTF.

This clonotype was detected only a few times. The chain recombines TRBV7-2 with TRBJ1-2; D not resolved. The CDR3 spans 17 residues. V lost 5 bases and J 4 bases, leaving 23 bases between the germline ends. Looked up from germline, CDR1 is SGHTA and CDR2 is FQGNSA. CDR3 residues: CASSDVVRDGKTYGYTF. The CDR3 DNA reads TGTGCCAGCAGCGACGTAGTCAGAGACGGAAAGACCTATGGCTACACCTTC.

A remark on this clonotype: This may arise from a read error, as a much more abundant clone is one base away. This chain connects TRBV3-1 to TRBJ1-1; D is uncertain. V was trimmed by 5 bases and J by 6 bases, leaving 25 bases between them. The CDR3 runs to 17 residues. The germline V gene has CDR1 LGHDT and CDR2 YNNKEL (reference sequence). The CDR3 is CASSEAPPISIRAEAFF. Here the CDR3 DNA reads TGTGCCAGCAGCGAGGCCCCTCCCATTTCAATTCGCGCTGAAGCTTTCTTT.

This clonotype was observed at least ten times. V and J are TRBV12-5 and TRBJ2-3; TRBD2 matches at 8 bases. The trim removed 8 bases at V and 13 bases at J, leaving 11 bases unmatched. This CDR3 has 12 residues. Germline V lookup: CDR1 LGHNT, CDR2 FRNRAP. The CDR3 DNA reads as TGTGCTAGTAAGGCGGGGGGAGGGCCAGAGTATTTT. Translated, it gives CASKAGGGPEYF.

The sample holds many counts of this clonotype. The CDR3 sequence is CASSGQGVGQPQHF. The CDR3 DNA is TGTGCCAGCAGCGGACAGGGGGTCGGACAGCCCCAGCATTTT. The gene calls are TRBV2 and TRBJ1-5; 10 bases agree with TRBD1. CDR3 length: 14 amino acids. The V gene end was trimmed by 6 bases and the J gene end by 7 bases; junction bases not matched to a gene: 6. CDR1 and CDR2 (germline): SNHLY, FYNNEI.

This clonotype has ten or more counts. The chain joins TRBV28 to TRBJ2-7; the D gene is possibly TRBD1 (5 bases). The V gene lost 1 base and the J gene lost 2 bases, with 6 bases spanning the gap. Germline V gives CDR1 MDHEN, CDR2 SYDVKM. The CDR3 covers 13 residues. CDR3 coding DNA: TGTGCCAGCAGTTTATCAGGGACCTACGAGCAGTACTTC. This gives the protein CASSLSGTYEQYF. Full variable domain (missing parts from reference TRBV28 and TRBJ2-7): DVKVTQSSRYLVKRTGEKVFLECVQDMDHENMFWYRQDPGLGLRLIYFSYDVKMKEKGDIPEGYSVSREKKERFSLILESASTNQTSMYLCASSLSGTYEQYFGPGTRLTVT.

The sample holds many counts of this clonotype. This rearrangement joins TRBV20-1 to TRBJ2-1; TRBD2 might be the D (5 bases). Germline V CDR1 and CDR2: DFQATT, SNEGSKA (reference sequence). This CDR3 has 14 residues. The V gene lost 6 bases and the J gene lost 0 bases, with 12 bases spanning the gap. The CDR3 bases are TGCAGTGCGCCCCGAGGGAGCTCCTACAATGAGCAGTTCTTC. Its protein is CSAPRGSSYNEQFF.

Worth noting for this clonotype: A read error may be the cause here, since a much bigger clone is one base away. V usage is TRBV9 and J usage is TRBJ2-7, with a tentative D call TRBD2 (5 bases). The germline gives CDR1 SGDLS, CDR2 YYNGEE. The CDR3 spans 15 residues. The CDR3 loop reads CASRVPFPSSYEQCF. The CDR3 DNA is TGTGCCAGCAGGGTCCCCTTTCCTAGCTCCTACGAGCAGTGCTTC.

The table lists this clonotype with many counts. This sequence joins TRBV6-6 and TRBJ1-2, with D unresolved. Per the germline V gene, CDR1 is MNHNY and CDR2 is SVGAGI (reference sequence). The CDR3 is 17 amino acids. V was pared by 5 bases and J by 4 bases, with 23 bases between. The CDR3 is CASSDGKGGRKTYGYTF. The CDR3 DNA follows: TGTGCCAGCAGTGACGGTAAAGGTGGGAGAAAGACCTATGGCTACACCTTC.